The 11 T cell receptor beta chains reported below all come from one sample, sequenced in a study of identifying expanded T cells in peripheral blood. Sequencing used immunoSEQ multiplex PCR; TCRdb keeps in-frame clones, though not all of them. The sample gives about 130,000 clones, 80% to 90% of which show up once; 7.5% to 9% is in the top ten. The specimen sequenced was blood. The receptors originated from a person aged 18-70 years in good health.

This chain joins TRBV11-3 and TRBJ2-1; tentative D call: TRBD2 (5 bases). V was trimmed by 4 bases and J by 0 bases, leaving 10 bases between them. The CDR3 is 15 residues long. Germline-derived CDR1 and CDR2 are SGHNT and YENEEA. CDR3 bases: TGTGCCAGCAGCTCTAGCAGTTACTCCTACAATGAGCAGTTCTTC. Protein sequence: CASSSSSYSYNEQFF.

This clone was detected only once. This chain links TRBV7-9 with TRBJ2-4; unclear D gene. CDR1 is SEHNR, CDR2 FQNEAQ, per germline (reference sequence). This CDR3 spans 13 amino acids. V was trimmed by 0 bases and J by 4 bases, leaving 4 bases between them. CDR3 in DNA: TGTGCCAGCAGCTTAGCTGGAAAAAACATTCAGTACTTC. It encodes CASSLAGKNIQYF.

The chain employs TRBV9 and TRBJ2-1, with 11 bases matching TRBD2. The CDR3 sequence is 14 residues long. V was clipped by 1 base and J by 6 bases; unmatched bases: 0. Germline V gene data show CDR1 as SGDLS and CDR2 as YYNGEE. The CDR3 DNA is TGTGCCAGCAGCGTACTAGCGGGGGGCAATGAGCAGTTCTTC. This gives the protein CASSVLAGGNEQFF.

V is TRBV7-2 and J is TRBJ1-2, with D maybe TRBD1 (6 bases). The CDR3 covers 17 residues. CDR1 and CDR2 from the germline V gene are SGHTA and FQGNSA. V lost 4 bases and J 2 bases, leaving 20 bases between the germline ends. CDR3 coding DNA: TGTGCCAGCAGCTCCTACGGGGGCGGGGCCAACAACTATGGCTACACCTTC. Translation: CASSSYGGGANNYGYTF.

This chain links TRBV6-1 with TRBJ1-2; D ambiguous. Trimming removed 4 bases from V and 4 bases from J, with 10 bases in between. CDR3 length: 13 residues. Germline CDR1 is MNHNS and CDR2 is SASEGT. CDR3 amino acids: CASSVSGAYGYTF. CDR3 DNA sequence: TGTGCCAGCAGTGTATCCGGAGCCTATGGCTACACCTTC.

This clone was observed a handful of times. The genes are TRBV5-8 and TRBJ2-1; 8 bases agree with TRBD2. Trimming took 1 base from V and 4 from J; bases not matched to a gene: 7. Germline loops: CDR1 SGHTS, CDR2 YDEGEE. The length of the CDR3 is 16 residues. The CDR3 DNA follows: TGTGCCAGCAGCTTGTACAGCGGGGGATTTTACAATGAGCAGTTCTTC. Its protein is CASSLYSGGFYNEQFF. The full variable domain, with the rest looked up from reference TRBV5-8 and TRBJ2-1, is EAGVTQSPTHLIKTRGQQATLRCSPISGHTSVYWYQQALGLGLQFLLWYDEGEERNRGNFPPRFSGRQFPNYSSELNVNALELEDSALYLCASSLYSGGFYNEQFFGPGTRLTVL.

In this sample, this clone turned up once. V is TRBV11-2 and J is TRBJ2-2; 8 bases line up with TRBD1. J was trimmed by 4 bases and V by 1 base; bases with no gene match: 2. This CDR3 contains 15 residues. Germline V gives CDR1 SGHAT, CDR2 FQNNGV. CDR3: CASSLGQGSTGELFF. Written as DNA, the CDR3 is TGTGCCAGCAGCTTAGGACAGGGGAGCACCGGGGAGCTGTTTTTT.

The chain has TRBV11-2 and TRBJ2-1; 13 positions agree with TRBD2. J was trimmed by 4 bases and V by 3 bases; bases with no gene match: 6. The CDR3 is 17 amino acids. Germline V lookup: CDR1 SGHAT, CDR2 FQNNGV. CDR3 region: CASSFGLAGVSYNEQFF. The CDR3 bases are TGTGCCAGCAGCTTCGGACTAGCGGGAGTATCTTACAATGAGCAGTTCTTC.

The chain carries TRBV25-1 and TRBJ1-3; TRBD1 matches at 10 bases. The CDR3 has 17 residues. Germline V gene lookup returns CDR1 MGHDK and CDR2 SYGVNS. V dropped 4 bases and J dropped 0; count of bases not matched to a gene: 6. CDR3 sequence (DNA): TGTGCCAGCAGTGCCTGGACAGGGGGGGTCTCTGGAAACACCATATATTTT. Protein: CASSAWTGGVSGNTIYF.

The gene calls are TRBV11-2 and TRBJ2-1; D might be TRBD1 (6 bases). Germline CDR1 reads SGHAT; CDR2 reads FQNNGV. The CDR3 is made up of 15 amino acids. V lost 4 bases and J 2 bases, leaving 12 bases between the germline ends. The CDR3 region is CASSSDSLTYNEQFF. The CDR3 region has the DNA TGTGCCAGCAGCTCGGACAGTTTGACCTACAATGAGCAGTTCTTC.

The chain combines TRBV14 with TRBJ1-1; D might be TRBD1 (5 bases). The CDR3 length is 13 residues. Germline-derived CDR1 and CDR2 are SGHDN and FVKESK. Trimming took off 4 bases at V and 12 bases at J, with 18 bases between the two ends. CDR3 DNA sequence: TGTGCCAGCAGCCTCCAAGGCCCAGGGAGATCTTTCTTT. This encodes CASSLQGPGRSFF.